This paragraph reports one TCR beta chain. Antigen: not known. Authors' processing steps: ImmunoSEQ output lacked quality scores and full-length reads, limiting matched filtering. TCRdb's table, derived via immunoSEQ multiplex PCR, lists solely in-frame clones and lacks some. Clone size and V and J calls were adopted from that table, with D and trimming inferred from the DNA. Of millions of clones in the sample, 85% to 95% were seen once. The record originates from a study of shared clonotypes between healthy human individuals. Across the whole study: Donor composition was a couple of women and a few men, aged 18 to 49.

Study-level points and caveats: When compared with the clonotypes that were shared by all four sorted-subset donors, the non-shared clonotypes turned out to have lower generation probabilities. Rarefaction gave evidence that sorted-subset sequencing remained incomplete despite large depth.

This CDR3 region has 15 residues. V lost 0 bases, J lost 3 bases, and 5 bases stayed unmatched. Germline V gene sequence: CDR1 SGHKS, CDR2 YYEKEE (reference sequence). The receptor's source is a man aged 18 to 29 in good health. Sequencing was performed on naive CD4+ T cells sorted from blood. Noted subset: CD45RA+ positively selected. V and J are TRBV5-5 and TRBJ2-7; TRBD2 matches at 8 bases. CDR3 bases: TGTGCCAGCAGCTTGGGTAGCGGGAATGTCTACGAGCAGTACTTC. Encoded protein: CASSLGSGNVYEQYF.